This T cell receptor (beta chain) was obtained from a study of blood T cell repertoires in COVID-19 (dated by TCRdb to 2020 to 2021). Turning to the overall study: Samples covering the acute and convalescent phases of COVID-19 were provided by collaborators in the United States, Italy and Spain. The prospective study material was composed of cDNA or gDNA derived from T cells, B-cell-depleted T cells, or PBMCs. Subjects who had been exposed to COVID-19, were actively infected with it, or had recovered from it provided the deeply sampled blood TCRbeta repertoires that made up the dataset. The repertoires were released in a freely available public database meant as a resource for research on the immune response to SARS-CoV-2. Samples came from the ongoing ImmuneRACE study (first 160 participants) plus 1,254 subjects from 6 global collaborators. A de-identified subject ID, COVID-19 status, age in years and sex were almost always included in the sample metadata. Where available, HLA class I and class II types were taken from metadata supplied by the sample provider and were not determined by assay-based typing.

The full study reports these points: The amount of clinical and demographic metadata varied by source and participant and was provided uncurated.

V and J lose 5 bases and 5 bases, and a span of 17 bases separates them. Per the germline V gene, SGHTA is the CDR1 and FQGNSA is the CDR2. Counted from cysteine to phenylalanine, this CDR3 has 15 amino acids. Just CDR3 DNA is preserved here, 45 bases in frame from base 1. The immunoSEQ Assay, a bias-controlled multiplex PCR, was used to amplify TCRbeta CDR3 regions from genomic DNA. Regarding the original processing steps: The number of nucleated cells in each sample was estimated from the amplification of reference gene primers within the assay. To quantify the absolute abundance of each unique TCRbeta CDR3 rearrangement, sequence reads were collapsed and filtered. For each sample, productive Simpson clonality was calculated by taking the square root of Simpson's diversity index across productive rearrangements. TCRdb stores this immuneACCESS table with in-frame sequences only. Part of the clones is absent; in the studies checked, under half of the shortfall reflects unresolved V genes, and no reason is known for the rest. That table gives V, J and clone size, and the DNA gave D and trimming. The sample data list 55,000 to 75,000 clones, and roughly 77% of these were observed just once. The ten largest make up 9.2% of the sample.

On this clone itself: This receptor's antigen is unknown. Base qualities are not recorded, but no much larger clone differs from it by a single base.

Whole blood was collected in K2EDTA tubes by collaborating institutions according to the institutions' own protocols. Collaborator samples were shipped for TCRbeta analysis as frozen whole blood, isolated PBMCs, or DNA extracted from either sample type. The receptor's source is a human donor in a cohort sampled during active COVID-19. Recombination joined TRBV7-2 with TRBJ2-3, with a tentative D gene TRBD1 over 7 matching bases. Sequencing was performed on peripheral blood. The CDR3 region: CASSRAGGTLDTQYF. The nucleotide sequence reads TGTGCCAGCAGCCGCGCAGGGGGGACCTTAGATACGCAGTATTTT. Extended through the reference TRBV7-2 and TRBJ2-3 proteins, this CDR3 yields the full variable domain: GAGVSQSPSNKVTEKGKDVELRCDPISGHTALYWYRQSLGQGLEFLIYFQGNSAPDKSGLPSDRFSAERTGGSVSTLTIQRTQQEDSAVYLCASSRAGGTLDTQYFGPGTRLTVL.